This T cell receptor beta chain was sequenced during a study of naive and memory T cell subsets. The SP2 primer and nested alpha and beta constant region primers amplified ligated cDNA in four rounds. TCRdb reprocessed the 5' RACE reads with MiXCR, giving one entry per CDR3 protein. The sample has about 62,000 distinct CDR3 sequences, 7% to 8% seen once; the top ten hold approximately 21%. This clonotype was detected ten times or more. This CDR3 has 18 residues. Looked up from germline, CDR1 is SGHDN and CDR2 is FVKESK. The germline V and J ends were trimmed by 0 bases and 3 bases, with 21 bases remaining between them. An oligonucleotide containing a UMI was ligated to the 3' end of TCR cDNA. Unsorted total RNA, about 1 to 1000 ng, was DNase treated before reverse transcription.

The source of this sequence is a female donor in good health. The chain carries TRBV14 and TRBJ2-7; no clear D gene. Written as DNA, the CDR3 is TGTGCCAGCAGCCAAGATTTCCTTTTACGAGGATCCGGCTACGAGCAGTACTTC. Translated: CASSQDFLLRGSGYEQYF.